This passage covers 9 T cell receptor beta chains from one sample sequenced in a study of blood T cell repertoires in COVID-19. Profiled with immunoSEQ multiplex PCR; TCRdb holds only in-frame clones, not every one. This sample has over 55,000 clones, with about four fifths found just once. Sequencing used peripheral blood. All receptors come from a man in his fifties or sixties with active COVID-19.

In its sample, this clone was seen once. The V and J genes are TRBV5-1 and TRBJ2-5, with D perhaps matching TRBD2 (7 bases). This CDR3 comprises 15 residues. The V end lost 4 bases, the J end lost 0 bases, and 13 bases lay between the germline ends. Germline CDR1 and CDR2: SGHRS and YFSETQ. CDR3 in DNA: TGCGCCAGCAGCCCCAGGGGAGGGGACCAAGAGACCCAGTACTTC. Encoded protein: CASSPRGGDQETQYF.

This sequence joins TRBV30 and TRBJ2-7; 8 bases are a match to TRBD2. Looked up from germline, CDR1 is GTSNPN and CDR2 is SVGIG (reference sequence). Trimming took 2 bases from V and 7 from J; bases not matched to a gene: 7. The CDR3 is 13 residues long. In nucleotides, the CDR3 is TGTGCCTGGAGTTTGGCGGGAGGCGGTGAGCAGTACTTC. Its translation is CAWSLAGGGEQYF.

DNA for the CDR3: TGTGCCAGTAGTCGAGTCTCTAGCGGGGAGAGCTCCTACAATGAGCAGTTCTTC. Translation gives CASSRVSSGESSYNEQFF. The genes are TRBV19 and TRBJ2-1; the match to TRBD2 covers 9 bases. The ends lost 5 bases at V and 0 bases at J; junction bases unmatched: 11. The CDR3 sequence is 18 residues long. In germline, CDR1 is LNHDA, CDR2 SQIVND (reference sequence).

The gene calls are TRBV6-5 and TRBJ2-7; TRBD2 matches 13 bases. This CDR3 spans 16 amino acids. V trimming: 2 bases; J trimming: 1 base; junction bases outside the gene matches: 2. Germline CDR1 and CDR2: MNHEY and SVGAGI. The CDR3 here is CASSYTSGGGSYEQYF. In nucleotides, the CDR3 is TGTGCCAGCAGTTACACTAGCGGGGGGGGGTCCTACGAGCAGTACTTC.

The V gene is TRBV19, the J gene TRBJ1-1; TRBD1 is a possible D gene (6 bases). V shed 6 bases and J shed 1 base, with 12 bases lying between them. Germline V gives CDR1 LNHDA, CDR2 SQIVND (reference sequence). CDR3 size: 14 residues. As DNA, the CDR3 is TGTGCCAGTAGGCCAGGGACATCGAACACTGAAGCTTTCTTT. Its protein is CASRPGTSNTEAFF. The whole variable domain, remainder taken from reference TRBV19 and TRBJ1-1, is DGGITQSPKYLFRKEGQNVTLSCEQNLNHDAMYWYRQDPGQGLRLIYYSQIVNDFQKGDIAEGYSVSREKKESFPLTVTSAQKNPTAFYLCASRPGTSNTEAFFGQGTRLTVV.

The J gene is TRBJ2-7, the V gene TRBV28, with D possibly TRBD2 on 6 matching bases. CDR3 length: 13 residues. Germline CDR1 reads MDHEN; CDR2 reads SYDVKM. Deletions cut 8 bases from V and 2 bases from J, with 13 bases between. The CDR3 bases are TGTGCCAGCGGGCGGGGAGGAGCCTACGAGCAGTACTTC. This sequence encodes CASGRGGAYEQYF.

The CDR3 DNA reads TGTGCCAGCAGTTCCCGGGTCGGATTTCGCGGGAGGCCCAAGACCCAGTACTTC. Its translation: CASSSRVGFRGRPKTQYF. J is TRBJ2-5 and V is TRBV27, with 8 positions matching TRBD2. Germline assignment: CDR1 MNHEY and CDR2 SMNVEV (reference sequence). Germline trimming cut 4 bases from V and 6 bases from J; bases unmatched to any gene: 19. The CDR3 spans 18 residues.

This clone was found once. The chain couples TRBV6-1 to TRBJ1-3; D unclear. Trimming shortened V by 2 bases and J by 3 bases, and 20 bases separated the two germline ends. Germline V gene sequence: CDR1 MNHNS, CDR2 SASEGT. The CDR3 is made up of 18 amino acids. This chain's CDR3 is CASSEQVSLGRFGNTIYF. The CDR3, as DNA: TGTGCCAGCAGTGAACAGGTCTCCCTGGGGAGATTTGGAAACACCATATATTTT.

The chain joins TRBV2 to TRBJ1-4, with D unresolved. The V end was cut by 3 bases, the J end by 2 bases, with 7 bases between. The CDR3 totals 14 residues. From germline, CDR1 is SNHLY and CDR2 FYNNEI. CDR3 amino acids: CASSDPGTNEKLFF. DNA of the CDR3: TGTGCCAGCAGTGACCCGGGGACTAATGAAAAACTGTTTTTT.